This record covers a single T cell receptor beta chain. Its antigen is still unknown. Germline values: CDR1 SGHVS, CDR2 FNYEAQ. Trimming removed 5 bases at V and 2 bases at J, with 13 bases between. This CDR3 region has 14 residues. Time point described: persistent/refractory GD, antithyroid drugs over 5 years with positive TRAb. Extracted RNA from PBMCs served as the source of the TCR library. These data belong to a study of regulatory T cells in long-lasting Graves disease. Arm-PCR of CDR3 regions and iRepertoire HTBI primers were used to build TCR beta libraries. TCRdb itself ran the multiplex PCR reads through MiXCR, one entry per CDR3 protein. The table records about 660,000 distinct CDR3 sequences, roughly 30% of them present only once. Notes on the study in general: Those with persistent disease had in common more public clonotypes (around 2,500) than new patients (about 970).

This sequence was found in a female donor with Graves disease. The V and J genes are TRBV7-6 and TRBJ2-7; no clear D. The source was peripheral blood mononuclear cells (PBMCs), collected when the disease was refractory, from a patient treated with antithyroid drugs. The CDR3 loop is CASSPGGGAYEQYF. The CDR3, as DNA: TGTGCCAGCAGCCCCGGTGGCGGTGCCTACGAGCAGTACTTC.